This TCR beta chain derives from a study of CD8 T cells in Susac syndrome. CDR1 and CDR2 (germline): SSHAT, FNYEAQ (reference sequence). There are 15 residues in the CDR3. The study's findings and limits: There was no clonal expansion in the CD4+ T cell repertoires of Susac syndrome. TCR sequencing and HLA analysis covered a relatively small number of individuals.

TCR beta sequences were obtained from blood CD8+ and CD4+ T cells. Negative isolation was used for CD8+ and CD4+ T cells and FACS enrichment for TEMRA cells. To note about this clonotype: Its antigen is not identified. One end of the junction varies from germline; a read error may be responsible.

With random hexamers, about 0.5 to 1 ug RNA was reverse transcribed. TCRdb fed the immunoSEQ multiplex PCR reads into MiXCR, producing one record per CDR3 protein. The sample includes under 300,000 distinct CDR3 sequences, almost 97% of them seen just once. The V call is TRBV7-7, the J call TRBJ1-1, with 7 bases matching TRBD1. This clonotype originated in a human donor with Susac syndrome. Sequenced sample: CD4+ T cells from PBMCs. The CDR3 spells CASSHQGVRNTEAFF. The CDR3 region has the DNA TGTGCTAGCAGTCACCAGGGGGTCCGGAACACTGAAGCTTTCTTT.